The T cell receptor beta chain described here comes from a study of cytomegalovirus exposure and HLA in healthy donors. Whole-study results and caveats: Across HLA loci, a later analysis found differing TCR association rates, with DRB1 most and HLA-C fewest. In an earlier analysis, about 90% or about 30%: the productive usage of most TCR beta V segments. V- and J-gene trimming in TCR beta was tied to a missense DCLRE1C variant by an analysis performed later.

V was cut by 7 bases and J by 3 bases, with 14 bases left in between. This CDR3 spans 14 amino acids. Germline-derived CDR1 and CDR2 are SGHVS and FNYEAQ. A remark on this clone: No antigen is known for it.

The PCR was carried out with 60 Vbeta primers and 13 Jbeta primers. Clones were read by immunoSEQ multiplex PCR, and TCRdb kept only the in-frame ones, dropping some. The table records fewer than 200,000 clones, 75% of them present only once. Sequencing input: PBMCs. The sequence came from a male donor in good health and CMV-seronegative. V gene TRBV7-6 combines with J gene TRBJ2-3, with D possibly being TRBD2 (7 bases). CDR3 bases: TGTGCCAGCACCGAAGGGGGGGGTACAGATACGCAGTATTTT. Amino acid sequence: CASTEGGGTDTQYF.